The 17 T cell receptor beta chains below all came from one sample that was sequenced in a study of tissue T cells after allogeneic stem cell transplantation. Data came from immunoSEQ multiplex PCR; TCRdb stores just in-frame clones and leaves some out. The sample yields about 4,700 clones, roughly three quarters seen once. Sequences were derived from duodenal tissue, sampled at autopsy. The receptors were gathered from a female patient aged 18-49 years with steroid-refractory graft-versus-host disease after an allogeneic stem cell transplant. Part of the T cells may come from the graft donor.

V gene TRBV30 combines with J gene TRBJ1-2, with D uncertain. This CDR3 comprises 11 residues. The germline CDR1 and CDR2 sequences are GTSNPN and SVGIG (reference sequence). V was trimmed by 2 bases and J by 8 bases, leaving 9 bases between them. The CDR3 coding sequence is TGTGCCTGGAGTCCCGGCTGGGGCTACACCTTC. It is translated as CAWSPGWGYTF. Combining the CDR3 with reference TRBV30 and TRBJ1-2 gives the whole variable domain SQTIHQWPATLVQPVGSPLSLECTVEGTSNPNLYWYRQAAGRGLQLLFYSVGIGQISSEVPQNLSASRPQDRQFILSSKKLLLSDSGFYLCAWSPGWGYTFGSGTRLTVV.

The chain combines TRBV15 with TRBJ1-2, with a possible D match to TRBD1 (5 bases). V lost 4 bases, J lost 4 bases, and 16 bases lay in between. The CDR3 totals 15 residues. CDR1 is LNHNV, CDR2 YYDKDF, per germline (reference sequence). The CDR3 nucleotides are TGTGCCACCAGCAAACCCGGGACGGAGACCTATGGCTACACCTTC. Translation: CATSKPGTETYGYTF.

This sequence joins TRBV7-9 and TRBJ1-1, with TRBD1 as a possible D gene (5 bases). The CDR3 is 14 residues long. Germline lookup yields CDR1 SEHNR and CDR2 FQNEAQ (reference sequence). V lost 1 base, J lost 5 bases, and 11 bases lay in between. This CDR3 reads CASSLVKGRTEAFF. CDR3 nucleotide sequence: TGTGCCAGCAGCTTAGTCAAGGGGCGGACTGAAGCTTTCTTT.

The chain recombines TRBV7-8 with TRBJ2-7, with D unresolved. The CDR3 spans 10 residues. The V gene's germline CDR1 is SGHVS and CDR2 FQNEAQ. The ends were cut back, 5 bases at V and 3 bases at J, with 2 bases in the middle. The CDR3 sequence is CASSNYEQYF. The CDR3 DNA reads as TGTGCCAGCAGCAACTACGAGCAGTACTTC.

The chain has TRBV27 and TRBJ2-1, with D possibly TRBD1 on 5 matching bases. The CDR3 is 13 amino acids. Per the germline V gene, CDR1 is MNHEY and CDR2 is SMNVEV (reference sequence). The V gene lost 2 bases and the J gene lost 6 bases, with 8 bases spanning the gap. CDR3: CASSLPGLNEQFF. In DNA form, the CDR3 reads TGTGCCAGCAGTTTACCAGGGCTCAATGAGCAGTTCTTC.

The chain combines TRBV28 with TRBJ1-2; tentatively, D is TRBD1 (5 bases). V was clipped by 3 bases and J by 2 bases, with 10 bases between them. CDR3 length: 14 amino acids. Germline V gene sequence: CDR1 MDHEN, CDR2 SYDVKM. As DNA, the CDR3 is TGTGCCAGCAGTTTTGGGGCCAAAAACTATGGCTACACCTTC. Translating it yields CASSFGAKNYGYTF.

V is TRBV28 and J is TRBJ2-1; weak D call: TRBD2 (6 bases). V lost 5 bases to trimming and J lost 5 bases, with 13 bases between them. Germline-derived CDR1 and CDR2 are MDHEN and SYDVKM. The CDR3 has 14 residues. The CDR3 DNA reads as TGTGCCAGCAGTCGACTAGTTACGCACAATGAGCAGTTCTTC. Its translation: CASSRLVTHNEQFF.

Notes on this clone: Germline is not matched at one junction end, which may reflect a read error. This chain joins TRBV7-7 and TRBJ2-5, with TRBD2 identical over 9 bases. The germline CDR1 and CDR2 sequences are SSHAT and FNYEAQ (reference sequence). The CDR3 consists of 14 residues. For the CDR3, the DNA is TGTGCTAGCAGCCGGGGACTAGCTCAAGAGACCCAGTACTTC. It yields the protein CASSRGLAQETQYF.

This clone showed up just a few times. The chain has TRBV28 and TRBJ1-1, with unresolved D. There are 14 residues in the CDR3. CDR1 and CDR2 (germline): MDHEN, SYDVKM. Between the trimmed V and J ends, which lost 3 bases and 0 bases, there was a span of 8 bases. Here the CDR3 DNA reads TGTGCCAGCAGTTTGGAGCGGATGAACACTGAAGCTTTCTTT. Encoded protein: CASSLERMNTEAFF. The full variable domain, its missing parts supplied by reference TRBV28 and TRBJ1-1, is DVKVTQSSRYLVKRTGEKVFLECVQDMDHENMFWYRQDPGLGLRLIYFSYDVKMKEKGDIPEGYSVSREKKERFSLILESASTNQTSMYLCASSLERMNTEAFFGQGTRLTVV.

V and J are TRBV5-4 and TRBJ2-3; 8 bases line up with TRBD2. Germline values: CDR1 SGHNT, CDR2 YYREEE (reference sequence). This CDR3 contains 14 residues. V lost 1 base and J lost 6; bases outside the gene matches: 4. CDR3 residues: CASSLFTGGDTQYF. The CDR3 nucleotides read TGTGCCAGCAGCTTGTTCACGGGAGGGGATACGCAGTATTTT. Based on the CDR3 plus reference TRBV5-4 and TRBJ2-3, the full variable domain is ETGVTQSPTHLIKTRGQQVTLRCSSQSGHNTVSWYQQALGQGPQFIFQYYREEENGRGNFPPRFSGLQFPNYSSELNVNALELDDSALYLCASSLFTGGDTQYFGPGTRLTVL.

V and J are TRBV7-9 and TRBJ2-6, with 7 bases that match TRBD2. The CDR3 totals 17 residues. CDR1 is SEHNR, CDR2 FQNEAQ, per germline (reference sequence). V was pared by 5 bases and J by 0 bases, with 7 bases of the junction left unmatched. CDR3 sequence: CASSLSGILSGANVLTF. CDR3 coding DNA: TGTGCCAGCAGCCTGAGCGGGATCCTCTCTGGGGCCAACGTCCTGACTTTC. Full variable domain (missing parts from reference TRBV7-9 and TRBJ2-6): DTGVSQNPRHKITKRGQNVTFRCDPISEHNRLYWYRQTLGQGPEFLTYFQNEAQLEKSRLLSDRFSAERPKGSFSTLEIQRTEQGDSAMYLCASSLSGILSGANVLTFGAGSRLTVL.

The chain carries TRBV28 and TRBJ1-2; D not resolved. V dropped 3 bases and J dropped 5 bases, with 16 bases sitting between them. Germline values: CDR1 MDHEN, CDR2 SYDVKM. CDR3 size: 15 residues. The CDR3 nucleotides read TGTGCCAGCAGTTTGGTCCGGGAGCGCCTATATGGCTACACCTTC. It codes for CASSLVRERLYGYTF.

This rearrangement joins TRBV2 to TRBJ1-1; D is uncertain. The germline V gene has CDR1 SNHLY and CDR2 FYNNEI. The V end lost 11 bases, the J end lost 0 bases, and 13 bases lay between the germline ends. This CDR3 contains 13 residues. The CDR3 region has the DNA TGTGCCGGCGCCAGAGACATGAACACTGAAGCTTTCTTT. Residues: CAGARDMNTEAFF.

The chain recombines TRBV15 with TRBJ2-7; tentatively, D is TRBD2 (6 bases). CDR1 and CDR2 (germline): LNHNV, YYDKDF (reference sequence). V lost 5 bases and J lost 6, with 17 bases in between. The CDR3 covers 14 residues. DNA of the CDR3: TGTGCCACCAGCCGGGATCGGGGGATTCGCGAGCAGTACTTC. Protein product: CATSRDRGIREQYF.

The chain's CDR3 is CASSFKANTGELFF. The CDR3 DNA follows: TGCGCCAGCAGCTTCAAGGCCAACACCGGGGAGCTGTTTTTT. The chain employs TRBV5-1 and TRBJ2-2; D unresolved. Trimming left V 2 bases short and J 2 bases short, with 7 bases between. This CDR3 region has 14 residues. The germline gives CDR1 SGHRS, CDR2 YFSETQ.

In nucleotides, the CDR3 is TGTGCCAGCAGTTTACAGGCGGATGAGCAGTTCTTC. It translates to CASSLQADEQFF. V gene TRBV12-3 or TRBV12-4 combines with J gene TRBJ2-1, with D unresolved. The CDR3 extends over 12 amino acids. Trimming took 2 bases from V and 8 from J, leaving 7 bases between them.

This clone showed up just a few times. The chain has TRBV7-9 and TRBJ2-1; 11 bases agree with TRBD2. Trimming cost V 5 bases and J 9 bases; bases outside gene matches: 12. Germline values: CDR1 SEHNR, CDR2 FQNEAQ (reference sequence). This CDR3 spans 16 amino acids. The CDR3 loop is CASSRVSGRAGGEQFF. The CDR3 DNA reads TGTGCCAGCAGCCGCGTTAGCGGGAGGGCCGGGGGTGAGCAGTTCTTC.